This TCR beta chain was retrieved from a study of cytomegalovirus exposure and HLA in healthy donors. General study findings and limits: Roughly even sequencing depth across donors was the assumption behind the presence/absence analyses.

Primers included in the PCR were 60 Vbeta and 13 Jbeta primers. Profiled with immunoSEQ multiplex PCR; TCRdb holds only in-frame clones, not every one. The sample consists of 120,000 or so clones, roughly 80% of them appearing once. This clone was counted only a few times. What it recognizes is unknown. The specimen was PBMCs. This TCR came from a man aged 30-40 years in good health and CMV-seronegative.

CDR3 sequence reads: CASPAGRGYTF. In nucleotides, the CDR3 is TGCGCCAGCCCAGCGGGGAGGGGCTACACCTTC. The rearrangement uses TRBV4-3 and TRBJ1-2; D is undetermined. V lost 8 bases and J 8 bases, leaving 12 bases between the germline ends. This CDR3 has 11 residues. Germline CDR1 is LGHNA and CDR2 is YSLEER.